This entry is about one T cell receptor (beta chain). This entry comes from a study of blood T cell repertoires in COVID-19. Overall study context: Samples taken during acute and convalescent COVID-19 were collected in the United States, Italy and Spain. PBMCs, B-cell-depleted T cells, or T cells were the source of the cDNA or gDNA that made up the material.

Under the authors' procedure: Amplifying reference gene primers gave estimates of nucleated cell counts. Clones were read by immunoSEQ multiplex PCR, and TCRdb kept only the in-frame ones, dropping some. The V and J calls and the clone size are those of that table, but D and trimming were determined from the DNA. This sample has 40,000 to 65,000 clones, with more than 70% found just once. The V gene's germline CDR1 is MGHDK and CDR2 SYGVNS. V was clipped by 6 bases and J by 8 bases; unmatched bases: 4. The CDR3 has 13 residues. The sample consisted of peripheral blood. This TCR derives from a man in his 70s with active COVID-19. V gene TRBV25-1 combines with J gene TRBJ2-1; 10 bases line up with TRBD1. CDR3 in amino acids: CASSPGTGDEQFF. In DNA form, the CDR3 reads TGTGCCAGCAGCCCCGGGACAGGGGATGAGCAGTTCTTC.